This TCR beta chain appears in the sequencing data of a study of cytomegalovirus exposure and HLA in healthy donors. Study-wide results and caveats: Cytomegalovirus-associated TCR beta chains were listed, numbering 164.

The PCR employed 60 Vbeta primers together with 13 Jbeta primers. This table comes from immunoSEQ multiplex PCR, and its TCRdb copy is limited to in-frame clones, with some not included. The table has about 160,000 clones, approximately 78% seen once. On this clone: The antigen is unknown.

CDR1 is SEHNR, CDR2 FQNEAQ, per germline (reference sequence). Germline trimming cut 5 bases from V and 5 bases from J; bases unmatched to any gene: 13. This CDR3 region has 16 residues. Source material: PBMCs. The receptor was isolated from a girl under 10 years old in good health and CMV-seropositive. This chain connects TRBV7-9 to TRBJ1-1; TRBD1 matches at 8 bases. The CDR3 coding sequence is TGTGCCAGCAGCCCCCGCGGGCAGGGGGCGGGTACTGAAGCTTTCTTT. This translates into CASSPRGQGAGTEAFF.